This T cell receptor beta chain originates from a study of T cell repertoires in cytomegalovirus infection. Turning to the study itself: Indicated by public TCR beta signatures were CMV infection and matching HLA type. Study-wide results and limits: The study identified carriers of CMV plus the relevant HLA from cumulative public TCR beta family frequency. HLA-C-restricted CMV clonotypes gave the most frequent clonotype in two of eight donors.

This clonotype was observed many times. Its target is unknown. Each CDR3 protein is one row after TCRdb ran MiXCR on the reads. The data hold nearly 550,000 distinct CDR3 sequences, with about 15% observed a single time. This CDR3 has 16 amino acids. Germline V gives CDR1 MNHNY, CDR2 SVGAGI (reference sequence). With 0 bases removed from V and 2 bases from J, the gap between germline ends came to 11 bases. The chain combines TRBV6-6 with TRBJ1-5; unclear D gene. The source is a human donor in good health (CMV status not recorded). Some clones in this sample may be carry-over from other donors' samples. Sequencing was carried out using CD8+ T cells from PBMCs. CDR3 DNA: TGTGCCAGCAGTTACTCGGGCAATGGAGGCAATCAGCCCCAGCATTTT. Amino acid sequence: CASSYSGNGGNQPQHF.